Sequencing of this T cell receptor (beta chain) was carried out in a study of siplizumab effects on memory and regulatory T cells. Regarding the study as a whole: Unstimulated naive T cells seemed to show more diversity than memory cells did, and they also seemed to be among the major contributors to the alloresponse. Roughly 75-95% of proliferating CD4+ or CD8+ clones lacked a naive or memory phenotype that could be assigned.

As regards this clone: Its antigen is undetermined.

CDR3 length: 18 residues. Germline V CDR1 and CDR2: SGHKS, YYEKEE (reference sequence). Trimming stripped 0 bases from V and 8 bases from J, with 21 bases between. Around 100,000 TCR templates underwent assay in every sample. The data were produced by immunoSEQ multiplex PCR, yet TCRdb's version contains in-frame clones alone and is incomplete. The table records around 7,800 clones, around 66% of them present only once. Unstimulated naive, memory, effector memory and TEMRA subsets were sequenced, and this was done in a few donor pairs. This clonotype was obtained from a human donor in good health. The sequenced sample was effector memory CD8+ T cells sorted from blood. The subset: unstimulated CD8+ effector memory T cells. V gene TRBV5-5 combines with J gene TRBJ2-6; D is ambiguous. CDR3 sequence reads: CASSLERLGSLGTNVLTF. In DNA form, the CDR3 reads TGTGCCAGCAGCTTGGAAAGACTTGGGTCTCTGGGGACCAACGTCCTGACTTTC.